This T cell receptor beta chain is drawn from a study of blood T cell repertoires in COVID-19. This table comes from immunoSEQ multiplex PCR, and its TCRdb copy is limited to in-frame clones, with some not included. Of more than 120,000 clones detected, around nine tenths appear once; the ten largest clones hold over 8.5%. This clone was recorded only once. This sequence was found in a woman in her forties or fifties with active or convalescent COVID-19. Sequencing was performed on peripheral blood.

The DNA for the CDR3 is TGTGCCAGCAGCCAAGCACACGCAAGCTCTGGAAACACCATATATTTT. Protein: CASSQAHASSGNTIYF. The V call is TRBV4-2, the J call TRBJ1-3; unclear D gene. The V and J ends lost 1 base and 0 bases respectively, with 10 bases between them. There are 16 residues in the CDR3. Germline CDR1 reads LGHNA; CDR2 reads YNFKEQ.